Listed below are T cell receptor beta chains from one sample, sequenced in a study of T cell repertoires in cytomegalovirus infection. TCRdb reprocessed the reads with MiXCR, giving one entry per CDR3 protein. Among approximately 730,000 distinct CDR3 sequences listed, 30% to 40% were seen once. The antigens these receptors bind are not known. The source was cultured PBMCs, collected from culture after CMV antigen stimulation. These receptors were obtained from a human donor in good health (CMV status not recorded). Some clones in this sample may be carry-over from other donors' samples. CDR3s include the opening cysteine and the closing phenylalanine or tryptophan. A D gene is named only where the DNA matches it firmly. The listing skips clone size in some rows; elsewhere it reads once, few, many or a size class.

TRBD2	TRBJ2-1	many	TRBV10-2	TGCGCCAGCAGTGAACTCCGGACTAGCGGGAGGGGCAATGAGCAGTTCTTC	CASSELRTSGRGNEQFF
-	TRBJ2-4	few	TRBV7-2	TGTGCCAGCAGCGAGGGGAGACGCCCCTCTGGTAAAAACATTCAGTACTTC	CASSEGRRPSGKNIQYF
-	TRBJ2-5	-	TRBV28	TGTGCCAGCAGTCCCCCACCGGACAAGACCCAGTACTTC	CASSPPPDKTQYF
TRBD1	TRBJ1-2	few	TRBV7-2	TGTGCCAGCAGCTGGCCCGGGACAGGGAATTATGGCTACACCTTC	CASSWPGTGNYGYTF
-	TRBJ2-7	many	TRBV7-2	TGTGCCAGCAGGAATAGTCGAGCTGGGATTAACGAGCAGTACTTC	CASRNSRAGINEQYF
-	TRBJ1-5	-	TRBV20-1	TGCAGTGGGCTCCGGGACACCAATCAGCCCCAGCATTTT	CSGLRDTNQPQHF
TRBD2	TRBJ2-1	-	TRBV15	TGTGCCACCAGCAGCTCTCGACCCTCTGCGGGAGCTTTCAATGAGCAGTTCTTC	CATSSSRPSAGAFNEQFF
-	TRBJ1-1	-	TRBV20-1	TGCAGTGCTAGACGACAGACGAACACTGAAGCTTTCTTT	CSARRQTNTEAFF
-	TRBJ2-6	few	TRBV6-6	TGTGCCAGCAGGTACCGGACAACTGGGGCCAACGTCCTGACTTTC	CASRYRTTGANVLTF
TRBD2	TRBJ2-1	-	TRBV4-3	TGCGCCAGCAGCCGCGGACTAGATGGCAGTGAGCAGTTCTTC	CASSRGLDGSEQFF
-	TRBJ1-2	few	TRBV7-8	TGTGCCAGCAGAAACGACGGAAAGGGATATGGCTACACCTTC	CASRNDGKGYGYTF
TRBD2	TRBJ2-5	many	TRBV7-2	TGTGCCAGCAGCCCAACTAGCGGGAGTAGGGAGACCCAGTACTTC	CASSPTSGSRETQYF
-	TRBJ2-3	few	TRBV23-1	TGCGCCAGCAGTCTACTCCCGGCGAACGGGTTCGATACGCAGTATTTT	CASSLLPANGFDTQYF
TRBD2	TRBJ2-1	-	TRBV3-1	TGTGCCAGCAGCCATCTAGCGGGGGGAGGAAATGAGCAGTTCTTC	CASSHLAGGGNEQFF
TRBD1	TRBJ2-2	few	TRBV27	TGTGCCAGCAGTTTCTGGACAGGGAACACCGGGGAGCTGTTTTTT	CASSFWTGNTGELFF
-	TRBJ1-6	-	TRBV19	TGTGCCAGTACCCGAGCGGATAATTCACCCCTCCACTTT	CASTRADNSPLHF
-	TRBJ1-4	once	TRBV2	TGTGCCAGCAGTGAGCACAGATATAATGAAAAACTGTTTTTT	CASSEHRYNEKLFF
-	TRBJ2-7	many	TRBV7-2	TGTGCCAGCAGCTTGAACCGAGGGAGCTCGGAGCAGTACTTC	CASSLNRGSSEQYF
-	TRBJ2-2	few	TRBV6-2/TRBV6-3	TGTGCCACCAGGGACTCGAACACCGGGGAGCTGTTTTTT	CATRDSNTGELFF
TRBD1	TRBJ2-6	few	TRBV12-3/TRBV12-4	TGTGCCAGCACCGGGACAGCTAGCGCCAACGTCCTGACTTTC	CASTGTASANVLTF
TRBD2	TRBJ2-1	-	TRBV20-1	TGCAGTGCTCGCCCGGGGGGGAGTGGGAATGAGCAGTTCTTC	CSARPGGSGNEQFF
TRBD2	TRBJ2-6	many	TRBV7-8	TGTGCCAGCAGCTGGACTAGCGGGAGATTTTCTGGGGCCAACGTCCTGACTTTC	CASSWTSGRFSGANVLTF
TRBD1	TRBJ2-3	-	TRBV12-3/TRBV12-4	TGTGCCAGCAGTTTAGTAGGACAGGGCGTAAAAGATACGCAGTATTTT	CASSLVGQGVKDTQYF
-	TRBJ1-4	few	TRBV7-8	TGTGCCAGCAGTTACGGAAGGGGGGCAGAAAAACTGTTTTTT	CASSYGRGAEKLFF
TRBD1	TRBJ1-6	few	TRBV6-5	TGTGCCAGCAGCTCCCAGGGGGTTAATTCACCCCTCCACTTT	CASSSQGVNSPLHF
TRBD2	TRBJ2-5	-	TRBV12-3/TRBV12-4	TGTGCCAGCAGTTTCCAGGGACTAGCGGGAGTGGAGACCCAGTACTTC	CASSFQGLAGVETQYF
-	TRBJ2-1	-	TRBV2	TGTGCCAGCAGTGAAGCGCAGCGCGTGGGATACAATGAGCAGTTCTTC	CASSEAQRVGYNEQFF
-	TRBJ2-3	-	TRBV12-3/TRBV12-4	TGTGCCAGCAGTTCGATCATCTGGGGGGCGCAGTATTTT	CASSSIIWGAQYF
-	TRBJ1-2	many	TRBV7-2	TGTGCCAGCAGCTATACGGGAGGTGACTATGGCTACACCTTC	CASSYTGGDYGYTF
-	TRBJ1-1	-	TRBV6-6	TGTGCCAGCAGTTACGGGTTAGGTGAAGCTTTCTTT	CASSYGLGEAFF
-	TRBJ2-3	few	TRBV7-8	TGTGCCAGCAGCCGCAGCCCCCGACAGGCCTCTAGCACAGATACGCAGTATTTT	CASSRSPRQASSTDTQYF
TRBD2	TRBJ2-1	-	TRBV6-1	TGTGCCACCAACAGCGGGGGGGCATACAATGAGCAGTTCTTC	CATNSGGAYNEQFF
TRBD1	TRBJ1-1	-	TRBV7-9	TGTGCCAGCAGCTCTGGACAGGGGAGAGTAGGGGCTTTCTTT	CASSSGQGRVGAFF
TRBD2	TRBJ2-2	many	TRBV7-2	TGTGCCAGCAGCTTAGAAGGCCTAGCGGGTTCCACCGGGGAGCTGTTTTTT	CASSLEGLAGSTGELFF
TRBD1	TRBJ1-2	-	TRBV7-9	TGTGCCAGCAGCTCGGACTCGAGAGGGGGCGTACGAGGCTACACCTTC	CASSSDSRGGVRGYTF
-	TRBJ2-7	-	TRBV7-9	TGTGCCAGCAGCGGAGTACGGACGATCATCTCCGAGCAGTACTTC	CASSGVRTIISEQYF
-	TRBJ1-1	-	TRBV18	TGTGCCAGCTCAATCGGGGAGATGAACACTGAAGCTTTCTTT	CASSIGEMNTEAFF
-	TRBJ1-1	-	TRBV12-3/TRBV12-4	TGTGCCAGCAGTTTGGAGAGGGGGGTAGGAACTGAAGCTTTCTTT	CASSLERGVGTEAFF
-	TRBJ2-1	many	TRBV7-2	TGTGCCAGCAGCTTAGGTAATAGCAATGAGCAGTTCTTC	CASSLGNSNEQFF
-	TRBJ2-2	few	TRBV19	TGTGCCAGTACTCAGGGCCTCACCGGGGAGCTGTTTTTT	CASTQGLTGELFF
TRBD1	TRBJ2-2	-	TRBV4-1	TGCGCCAGCAGCCAACGGGGCAGGGGGCCCGGGGAGCTGTTTTTT	CASSQRGRGPGELFF
-	TRBJ1-1	-	TRBV6-1	TGTGCCAGCAGTGAATGGGAGGGGACTGAAGCTTTCTTT	CASSEWEGTEAFF
-	TRBJ2-7	-	TRBV28	TGTGCCAGCAGTTTAACCGCCAGGTCGTACTTC	CASSLTARSYF
-	TRBJ1-5	many	TRBV7-2	TGTGCCAGCAGCCGGACATCCCTCGGCAATCAGCCCCAGCATTTT	CASSRTSLGNQPQHF
-	TRBJ2-5	few	TRBV11-3	TGTGCCAGCAGCACTGGACTAGAGACCCAGTACTTC	CASSTGLETQYF
-	TRBJ2-3	-	TRBV19	TGTGCCAGTAGTATCAAGCGGAACACAGATACGCAGTATTTT	CASSIKRNTDTQYF